This T cell receptor (beta chain) stems from a study of OX40 agonist ivuxolimab in advanced cancers. Turning to the study itself: Patients were treated with intravenous ivuxolimab, dosed at 0.01 to 10 mg/kg and infused every 2 weeks. Study findings and constraints: Dose levels from 0.1 to 3.0 mg/kg saw CD4+ and CD8+ blood T cells expand clonally by week 6.

Baseline, cycle 4 day 1, and cycle 7 day 1 were the blood sampling points. Data came from immunoSEQ multiplex PCR; TCRdb stores just in-frame clones and leaves some out. The repertoire holds approximately 88,000 clones, roughly 88% seen once, with 0.25% to 0.3% in the top ten. CDR3 length: 15 amino acids. With V trimmed by 2 bases and J by 4 bases, 4 bases remained unmatched. Looked up from germline, CDR1 is LNHNV and CDR2 is YYDKDF (reference sequence). A word on this clone: The antigen is not known.

V gene TRBV15 combines with J gene TRBJ1-2; 10 bases match TRBD1. This clonotype originated in an adult with an advanced solid tumor such as melanoma, head and neck, liver or kidney cancer. Sequenced material: CD4+ or CD8+ T cells sorted from blood, taken in a trial of the OX40 agonist ivuxolimab. Here the CDR3 reads CATSRPTGGIYGYTF. CDR3 sequence (DNA): TGTGCCACCAGCAGACCGACAGGGGGCATCTATGGCTACACCTTC. Using reference TRBV15 and TRBJ1-2 for the parts outside the CDR3, the full variable domain is DAMVIQNPRYQVTQFGKPVTLSCSQTLNHNVMYWYQQKSSQAPKLLFHYYDKDFNNEADTPDNFQSRRPNTSFCFLDIRSPGLGDTAMYLCATSRPTGGIYGYTFGSGTRLTVV.